Listed below are T cell receptor beta chains from one sample, sequenced in a study of blood T cell repertoires in COVID-19. Only in-frame clones appear in the TCRdb table, and some are missing; sequencing was by immunoSEQ multiplex PCR. The sample contains 70,000 or so clones, roughly nine tenths of which appear only once. Sample: peripheral blood. The receptors come from a woman aged 55 to 70 with acute or convalescent COVID-19. CDR3s include the opening cysteine and the closing phenylalanine or tryptophan. The D gene is left open where the match is weak. The size field is filled for only some rows; it gives once, few, many or a size class.

TRBJ2-5,few,NA,TRBV7-9,CASSPQTTVMSAQYF,TGTGCCAGCAGCCCCCAAACCACGGTCATGTCGGCCCAGTACTTC
TRBJ2-5,NA,NA,TRBV7-8,CASSLGRLLPHF,TGTGCCAGCAGCTTAGGGAGGCTCCTGCCCCACTTC
TRBJ2-2,NA,NA,TRBV7-3,CASGGGGTGELFF,TGTGCCAGCGGTGGGGGAGGCACCGGGGAGCTGTTTTTT
TRBJ1-5,NA,TRBD1,TRBV28,CASSIGTGWPYRNQPQHF,TGTGCCAGCAGTATAGGGACAGGGTGGCCTTACCGCAATCAGCCCCAGCATTTT
TRBJ2-5,NA,TRBD2,TRBV10-2,CASSPGLAGSETQYF,TGCGCCAGCAGCCCGGGACTAGCGGGGTCAGAGACCCAGTACTTC
TRBJ1-1,few,NA,TRBV3-1/TRBV3-2,CASSQRQNLEAFF,TGTGCCAGCAGCCAACGCCAGAACCTTGAAGCTTTCTTT
TRBJ2-5,NA,NA,TRBV12-3/TRBV12-4,CASRTGNQETQYF,TGTGCCAGCAGAACCGGGAACCAAGAGACCCAGTACTTC
TRBJ1-1,NA,TRBD1,TRBV5-1,CASSLRQGGNTEAFF,TGCGCCAGCAGCTTGCGTCAGGGGGGGAACACTGAAGCTTTCTTT
TRBJ1-3,NA,NA,TRBV3-1/TRBV3-2,CASSQDPTGSGNTIYF,TGTGCCAGCAGCCAAGATCCTACAGGGTCTGGAAACACCATATATTTT
TRBJ2-5,NA,NA,TRBV4-1,CASSQAQGQETQYF,TGCGCCAGCAGCCAAGCCCAGGGACAAGAGACCCAGTACTTC
TRBJ1-2,NA,TRBD1,TRBV6-5,CASSYSSGTGGDGYTF,TGTGCCAGCAGTTACTCGAGTGGGACAGGGGGCGATGGCTACACCTTC
TRBJ2-7,NA,NA,TRBV28,CASNPSGKDEQYF,TGTGCCAGCAATCCGTCCGGGAAGGACGAGCAGTACTTC
TRBJ1-6,NA,NA,TRBV12-3/TRBV12-4,CASTRAFASPLHF,TGTGCCAGCACCAGGGCTTTCGCTTCACCCCTCCACTTT
TRBJ2-7,NA,TRBD2,TRBV3-1/TRBV3-2,CASSHGSSGGAYEQYF,TGTGCCAGCAGCCACGGTTCTAGCGGGGGGGCCTACGAGCAGTACTTC
TRBJ1-5,NA,TRBD1,TRBV6-5,CASSSRGSNQPQHF,TGTGCCAGCAGTTCCAGGGGGAGCAATCAGCCCCAGCATTTT
TRBJ1-5,NA,NA,TRBV19,CASRSRQPSQPQHF,TGTGCCAGTAGATCCCGACAGCCAAGTCAGCCCCAGCATTTT